Detailed here is one T cell receptor beta chain. The antigen remains unidentified. As for time point: healthy volunteer bleed at 2 weeks. The authors' total RNA extraction used unfractionated whole blood. V dropped 6 bases and J dropped 5 bases, with 11 bases sitting between them. This CDR3 spans 12 amino acids. These data originate in a study of human T cells and chemical hapten exposure. Study context: Per-sample TCR yield variation was attributed mainly to small pooled library volume differences.

Study results and caveats: Those TCRs sitting above 1 in 1000 frequency stayed the same with DPC sensitization.

For the library, individual cDNA molecules each received unique molecular identifiers. In the authors' workflow: Between 23,224 and 690,600 TCRs appeared in each sample, and the median stood at about 93,000. One entry per CDR3 protein, called by TCRdb with MiXCR from the RACE reads. What appears here as the V and J calls and clone size reflects TCRdb's work, not the paper's. The sample carries tens of thousands of distinct CDR3 sequences, around 4.5% recorded once. The TCR comes from a female donor in good health. Some clones in this sample may be carry-over from other donors' samples. Specimen: whole blood. V and J are TRBV12-3 or TRBV12-4 and TRBJ2-7; possibly TRBD1 for D (6 bases). The CDR3 region has the DNA TGTGCCAGCAGCCTTACAGGGCACGAGCAGTACTTC. Its protein product is CASSLTGHEQYF.